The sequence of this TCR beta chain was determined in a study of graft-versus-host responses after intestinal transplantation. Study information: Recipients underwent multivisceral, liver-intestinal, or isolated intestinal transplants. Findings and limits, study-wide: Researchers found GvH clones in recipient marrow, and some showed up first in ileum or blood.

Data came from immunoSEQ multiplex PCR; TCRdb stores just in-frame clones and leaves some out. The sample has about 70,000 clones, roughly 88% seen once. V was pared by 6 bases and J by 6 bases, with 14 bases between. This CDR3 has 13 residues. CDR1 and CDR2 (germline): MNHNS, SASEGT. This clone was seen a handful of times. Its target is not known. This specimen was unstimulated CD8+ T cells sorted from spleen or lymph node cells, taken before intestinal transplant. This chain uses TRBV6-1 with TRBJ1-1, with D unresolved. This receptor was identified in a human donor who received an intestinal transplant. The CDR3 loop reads CASSPTVGAEAFF. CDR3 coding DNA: TGTGCCAGCAGCCCCACTGTCGGGGCTGAAGCTTTCTTT.